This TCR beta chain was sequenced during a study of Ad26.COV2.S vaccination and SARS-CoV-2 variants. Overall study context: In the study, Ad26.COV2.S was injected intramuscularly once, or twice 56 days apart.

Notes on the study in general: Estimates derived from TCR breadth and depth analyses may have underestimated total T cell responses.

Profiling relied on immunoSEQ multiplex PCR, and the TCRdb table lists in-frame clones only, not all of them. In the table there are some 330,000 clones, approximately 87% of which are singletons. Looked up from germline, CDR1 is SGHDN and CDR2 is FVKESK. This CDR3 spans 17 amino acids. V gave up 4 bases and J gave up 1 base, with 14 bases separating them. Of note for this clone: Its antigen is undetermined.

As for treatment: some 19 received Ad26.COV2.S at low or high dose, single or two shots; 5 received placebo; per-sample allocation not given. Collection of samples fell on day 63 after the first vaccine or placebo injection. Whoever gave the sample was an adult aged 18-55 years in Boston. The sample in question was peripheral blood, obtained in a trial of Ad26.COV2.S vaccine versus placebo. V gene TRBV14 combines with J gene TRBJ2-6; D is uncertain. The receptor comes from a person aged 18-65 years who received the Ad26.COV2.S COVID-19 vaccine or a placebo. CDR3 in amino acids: CASSPRKNWSGANVLTF. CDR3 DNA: TGTGCCAGCAGCCCTAGAAAGAATTGGTCTGGGGCCAACGTCCTGACTTTC. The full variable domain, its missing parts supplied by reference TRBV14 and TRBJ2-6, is EAGVTQFPSHSVIEKGQTVTLRCDPISGHDNLYWYRRVMGKEIKFLLHFVKESKQDESGMPNNRFLAERTGGTYSTLKVQPAELEDSGVYFCASSPRKNWSGANVLTFGAGSRLTVL.